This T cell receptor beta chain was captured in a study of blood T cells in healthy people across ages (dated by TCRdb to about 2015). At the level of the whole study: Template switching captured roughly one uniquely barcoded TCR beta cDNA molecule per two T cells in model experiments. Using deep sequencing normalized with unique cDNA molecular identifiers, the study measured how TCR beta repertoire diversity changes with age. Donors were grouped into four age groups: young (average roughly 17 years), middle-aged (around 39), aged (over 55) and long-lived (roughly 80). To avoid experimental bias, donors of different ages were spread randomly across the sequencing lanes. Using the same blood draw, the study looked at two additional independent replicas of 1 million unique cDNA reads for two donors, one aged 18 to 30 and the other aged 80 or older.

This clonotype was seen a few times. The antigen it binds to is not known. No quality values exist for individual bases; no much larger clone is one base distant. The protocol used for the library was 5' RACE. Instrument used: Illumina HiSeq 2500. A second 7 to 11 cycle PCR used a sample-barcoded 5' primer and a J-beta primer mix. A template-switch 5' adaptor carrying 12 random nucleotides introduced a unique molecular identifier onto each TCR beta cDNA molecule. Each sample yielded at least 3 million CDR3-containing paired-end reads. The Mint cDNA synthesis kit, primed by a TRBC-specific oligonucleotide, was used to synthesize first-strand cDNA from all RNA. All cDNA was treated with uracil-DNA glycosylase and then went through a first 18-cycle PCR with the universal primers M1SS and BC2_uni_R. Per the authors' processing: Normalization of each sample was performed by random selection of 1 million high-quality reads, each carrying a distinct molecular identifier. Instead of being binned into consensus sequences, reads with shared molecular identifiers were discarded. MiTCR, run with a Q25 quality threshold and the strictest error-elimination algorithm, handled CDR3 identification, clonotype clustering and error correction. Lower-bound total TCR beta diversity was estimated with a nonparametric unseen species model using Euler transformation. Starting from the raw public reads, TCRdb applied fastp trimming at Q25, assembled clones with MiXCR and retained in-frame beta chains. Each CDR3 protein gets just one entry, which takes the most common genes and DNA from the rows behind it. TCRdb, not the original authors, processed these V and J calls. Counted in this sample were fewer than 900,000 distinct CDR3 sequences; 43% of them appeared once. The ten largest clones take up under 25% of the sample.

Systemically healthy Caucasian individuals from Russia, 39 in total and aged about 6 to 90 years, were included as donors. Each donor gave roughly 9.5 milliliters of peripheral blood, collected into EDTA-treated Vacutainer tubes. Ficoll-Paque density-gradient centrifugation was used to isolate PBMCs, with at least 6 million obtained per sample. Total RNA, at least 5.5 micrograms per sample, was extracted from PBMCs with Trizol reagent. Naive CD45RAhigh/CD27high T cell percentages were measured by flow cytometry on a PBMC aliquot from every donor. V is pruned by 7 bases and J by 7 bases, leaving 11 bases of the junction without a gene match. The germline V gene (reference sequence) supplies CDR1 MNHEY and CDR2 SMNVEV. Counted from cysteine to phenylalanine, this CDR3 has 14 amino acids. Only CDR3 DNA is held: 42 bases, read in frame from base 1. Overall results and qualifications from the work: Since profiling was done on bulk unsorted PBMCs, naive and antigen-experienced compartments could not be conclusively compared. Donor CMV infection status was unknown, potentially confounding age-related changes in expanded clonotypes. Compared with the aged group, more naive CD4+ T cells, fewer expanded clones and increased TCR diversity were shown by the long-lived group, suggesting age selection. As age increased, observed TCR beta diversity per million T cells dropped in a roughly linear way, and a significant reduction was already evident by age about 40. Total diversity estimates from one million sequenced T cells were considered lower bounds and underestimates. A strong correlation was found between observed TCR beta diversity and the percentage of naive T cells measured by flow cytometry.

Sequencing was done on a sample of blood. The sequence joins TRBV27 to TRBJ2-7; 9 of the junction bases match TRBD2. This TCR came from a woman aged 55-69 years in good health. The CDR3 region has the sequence CASMSTSGPNEQYF. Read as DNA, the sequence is TGTGCCAGCATGTCCACTAGCGGGCCCAATGAGCAGTACTTC.